The present T cell receptor beta chain was sequenced within a study of neurological immune-mediated disorders. By 5'RACE with 10-nucleotide random UMIs, the cDNA was made. TCRdb ran MiXCR on the 5' RACE reads and lists one entry per CDR3 protein. The sample holds under 70,000 distinct CDR3 sequences; 4% to 6% are singletons and the top ten take 2.8%. V was cut by 6 bases and J by 2 bases, with 10 bases left in between. The CDR3 runs to 13 residues. From germline, CDR1 is MDHEN and CDR2 SYDVKM. This clonotype was counted at least ten times. Sequenced input: PBMCs. The chain joins TRBV28 to TRBJ1-2; no reliable D call. The source is a woman aged 25 to 39 with multiple sclerosis. The CDR3 DNA is TGTGCCAGCAGGAGAGACTTAAACTATGGCTACACCTTC. Translated, it gives CASRRDLNYGYTF.